This TCR beta chain was documented in a study of shared clonotypes between healthy human individuals. TCRdb keeps only in-frame clones here, not all; method: immunoSEQ multiplex PCR. This table holds 2 million to 2.5 million clones, just over 90% found once. The CDR3 runs to 15 residues. CDR1 SGDLS and CDR2 YYNGEE come from the germline V gene. Between the trimmed V and J ends, which lost 4 bases and 3 bases, there was a span of 15 bases. What was sequenced was naive CD4+ T cells from PBMCs. Subset denoted: CD45RA+ positively selected. This receptor was identified in a man younger than 35 in good health. Some clones in this sample may be carry-over from other donors' samples. The chain joins TRBV9 to TRBJ2-3; D remains ambiguous. CDR3 residues: CASSPERLATDTQYF. The DNA for the CDR3 is TGTGCCAGCAGCCCGGAGCGTCTGGCAACAGATACGCAGTATTTT.